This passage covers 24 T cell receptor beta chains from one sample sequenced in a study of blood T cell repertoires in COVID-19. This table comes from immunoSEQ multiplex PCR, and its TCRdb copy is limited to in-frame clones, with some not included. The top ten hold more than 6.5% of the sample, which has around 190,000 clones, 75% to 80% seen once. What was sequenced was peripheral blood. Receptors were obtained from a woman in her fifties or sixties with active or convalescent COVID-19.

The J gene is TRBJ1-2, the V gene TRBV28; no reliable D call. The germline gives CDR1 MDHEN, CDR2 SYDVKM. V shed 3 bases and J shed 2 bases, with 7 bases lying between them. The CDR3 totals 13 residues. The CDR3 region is CASSFNGNYGYTF. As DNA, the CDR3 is TGTGCCAGCAGTTTTAACGGGAACTATGGCTACACCTTC.

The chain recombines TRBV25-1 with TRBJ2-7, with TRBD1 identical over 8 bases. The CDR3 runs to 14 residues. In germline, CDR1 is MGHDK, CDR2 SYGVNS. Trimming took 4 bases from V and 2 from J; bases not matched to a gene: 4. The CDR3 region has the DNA TGTGCCAGCAGTGCGACAGGGGTTCCCTACGAGCAGTACTTC. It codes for CASSATGVPYEQYF.

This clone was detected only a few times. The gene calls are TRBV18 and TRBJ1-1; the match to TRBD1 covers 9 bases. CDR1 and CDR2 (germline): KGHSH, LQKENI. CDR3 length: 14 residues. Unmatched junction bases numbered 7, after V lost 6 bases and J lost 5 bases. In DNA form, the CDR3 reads TGTGCCAGCTCGCAGACAGGGGGGTCTACTGAAGCTTTCTTT. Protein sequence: CASSQTGGSTEAFF. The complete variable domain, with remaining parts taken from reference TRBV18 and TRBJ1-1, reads NAGVMQNPRHLVRRRGQEARLRCSPMKGHSHVYWYRQLPEEGLKFMVYLQKENIIDESGMPKERFSAEFPKEGPSILRIQQVVRGDSAAYFCASSQTGGSTEAFFGQGTRLTVV.

This CDR3 is CASSVAGAHTDTQYF. The DNA for the CDR3 is TGTGCCAGCAGCGTAGCGGGAGCCCACACAGATACGCAGTATTTT. The chain links TRBV9 to TRBJ2-3; weak D call: TRBD2 (6 bases). Germline V gene data show CDR1 as SGDLS and CDR2 as YYNGEE. The CDR3 is 15 amino acids. V lost 0 bases to trimming and J lost 2 bases, with 10 bases between them. The whole variable domain, filled in from reference TRBV9 and TRBJ2-3, reads DSGVTQTPKHLITATGQRVTLRCSPRSGDLSVYWYQQSLDQGLQFLIQYYNGEERAKGNILERFSAQQFPDLHSELNLSSLELGDSALYFCASSVAGAHTDTQYFGPGTRLTVL.

The CDR3 protein is CASSPGTLADSETQYF. CDR3 nucleotide sequence: TGCGCCAGCAGCCCCGGGACCCTAGCGGATTCAGAGACCCAGTACTTC. This rearrangement joins TRBV4-1 to TRBJ2-5; 7 bases agree with TRBD2. Trimming at V came to 4 bases and at J to 4 bases, leaving 12 bases not matched to a gene. Germline values: CDR1 MGHRA, CDR2 YSYEKL. This CDR3 comprises 16 residues.

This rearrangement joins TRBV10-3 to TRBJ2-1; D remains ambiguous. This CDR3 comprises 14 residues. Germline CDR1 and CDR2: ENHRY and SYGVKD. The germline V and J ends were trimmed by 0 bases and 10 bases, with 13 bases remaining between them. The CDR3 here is CAISESNTIGEQFF. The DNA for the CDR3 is TGTGCCATCAGTGAGTCTAACACCATCGGGGAGCAGTTCTTC.

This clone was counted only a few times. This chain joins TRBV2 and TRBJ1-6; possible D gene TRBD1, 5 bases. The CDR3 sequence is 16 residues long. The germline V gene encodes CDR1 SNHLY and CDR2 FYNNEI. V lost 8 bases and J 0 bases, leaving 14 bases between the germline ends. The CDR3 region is CASLSGGSSYNSPLHF. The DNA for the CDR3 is TGTGCCAGCCTCTCTGGGGGGAGCTCCTATAATTCACCCCTCCACTTT.

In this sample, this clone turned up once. CDR3 sequence: CASSYSRLGETQYF. In nucleotides, the CDR3 is TGTGCCAGCAGTTACTCTCGGCTAGGAGAGACCCAGTACTTC. The gene calls are TRBV6-2 or TRBV6-3 and TRBJ2-5, with no clear D. The CDR3 has 14 residues. Germline loops: CDR1 MNHEY, CDR2 SVGEGT. V lost 0 bases and J 4 bases, leaving 9 bases between the germline ends.

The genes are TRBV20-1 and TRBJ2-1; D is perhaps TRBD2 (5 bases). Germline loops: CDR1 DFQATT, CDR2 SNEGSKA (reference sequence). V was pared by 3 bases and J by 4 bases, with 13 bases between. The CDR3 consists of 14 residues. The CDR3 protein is CSASASIQYNEQFF. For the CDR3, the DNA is TGCAGTGCTAGTGCTAGCATTCAATACAATGAGCAGTTCTTC.

The CDR3 region is CASSIQGANEKLFF. The CDR3 DNA reads as TGTGCCAGTAGTATCCAGGGTGCTAATGAAAAACTGTTTTTT. The chain combines TRBV19 with TRBJ1-4, with D perhaps TRBD1 (5 bases). CDR1 LNHDA and CDR2 SQIVND come from the germline V gene (reference sequence). The CDR3 extends over 14 amino acids. The V gene lost 3 bases and the J gene lost 3 bases, with 8 bases spanning the gap.

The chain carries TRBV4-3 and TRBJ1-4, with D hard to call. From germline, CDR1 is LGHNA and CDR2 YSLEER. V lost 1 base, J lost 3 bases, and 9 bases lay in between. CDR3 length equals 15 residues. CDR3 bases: TGCGCCAGCAGCCAAGGGGTAGCCGCTAATGAAAAACTGTTTTTT. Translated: CASSQGVAANEKLFF.

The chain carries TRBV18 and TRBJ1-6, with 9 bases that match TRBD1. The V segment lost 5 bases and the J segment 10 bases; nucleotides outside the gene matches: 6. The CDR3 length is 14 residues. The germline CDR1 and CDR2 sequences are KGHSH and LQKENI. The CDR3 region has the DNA TGTGCCAGCTCAGAACAGGGGGCGAGGTCACCCCTCCACTTT. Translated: CASSEQGARSPLHF.

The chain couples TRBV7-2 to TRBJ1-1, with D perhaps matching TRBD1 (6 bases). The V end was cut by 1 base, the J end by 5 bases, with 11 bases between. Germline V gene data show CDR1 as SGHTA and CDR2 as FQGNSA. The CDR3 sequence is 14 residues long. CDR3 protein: CASSLEPGETEAFF. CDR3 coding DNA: TGTGCCAGCAGCTTAGAACCAGGGGAGACTGAAGCTTTCTTT.

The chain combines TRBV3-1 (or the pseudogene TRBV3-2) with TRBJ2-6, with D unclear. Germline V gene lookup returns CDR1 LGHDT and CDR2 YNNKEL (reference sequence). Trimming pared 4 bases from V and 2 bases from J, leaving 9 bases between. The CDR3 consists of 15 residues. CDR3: CASSLPAAGANVLTF. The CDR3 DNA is TGTGCCAGCAGCCTCCCTGCGGCTGGGGCCAACGTCCTGACTTTC.

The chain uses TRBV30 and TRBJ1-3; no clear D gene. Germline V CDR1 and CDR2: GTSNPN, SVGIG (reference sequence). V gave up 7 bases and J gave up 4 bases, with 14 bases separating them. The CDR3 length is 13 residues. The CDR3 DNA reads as TGTGCCTTCGAGGGATCTGGAGGAAACACCATATATTTT. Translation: CAFEGSGGNTIYF.

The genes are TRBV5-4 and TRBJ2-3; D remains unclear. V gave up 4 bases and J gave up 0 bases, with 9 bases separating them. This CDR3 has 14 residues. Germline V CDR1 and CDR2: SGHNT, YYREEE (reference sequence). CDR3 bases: TGTGCCAGCAGCCCCGGGTGGAGCACAGATACGCAGTATTTT. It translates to CASSPGWSTDTQYF.

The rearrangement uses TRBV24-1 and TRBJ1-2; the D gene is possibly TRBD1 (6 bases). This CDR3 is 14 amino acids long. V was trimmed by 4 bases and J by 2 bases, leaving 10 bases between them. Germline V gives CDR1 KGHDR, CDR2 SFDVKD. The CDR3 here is CATSEWTVNYGYTF. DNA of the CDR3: TGTGCCACCAGTGAGTGGACAGTAAACTATGGCTACACCTTC.

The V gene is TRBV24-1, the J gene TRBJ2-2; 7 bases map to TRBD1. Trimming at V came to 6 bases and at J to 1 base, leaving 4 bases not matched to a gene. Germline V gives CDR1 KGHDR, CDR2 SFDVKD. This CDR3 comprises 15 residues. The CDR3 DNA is TGTGCCACCAGTCCTAGGACAGGGAACACCGGGGAGCTGTTTTTT. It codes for CATSPRTGNTGELFF.

In nucleotides, the CDR3 is TGTGCCAGCAGTGTCACCGGACTAGCGGGAGATGAGCAGTACTTC. Its protein product is CASSVTGLAGDEQYF. The chain has TRBV2 and TRBJ2-7; 13 bases line up with TRBD2. Germline values: CDR1 SNHLY, CDR2 FYNNEI. The CDR3 extends over 15 amino acids. Trimming at V came to 4 bases and at J to 7 bases, leaving 7 bases not matched to a gene.

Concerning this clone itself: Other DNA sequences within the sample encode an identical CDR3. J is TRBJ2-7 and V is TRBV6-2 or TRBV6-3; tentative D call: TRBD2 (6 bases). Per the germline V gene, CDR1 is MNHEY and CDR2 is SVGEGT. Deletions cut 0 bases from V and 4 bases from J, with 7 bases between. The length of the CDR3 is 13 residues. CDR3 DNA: TGTGCCAGCAGTTACTCAGGACTATACGAGCAGTACTTC. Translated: CASSYSGLYEQYF.

CDR3 coding DNA: TGTGCCAGCAGTCTACAGGACTCCTATAATTCACCCCTCCACTTT. Its protein is CASSLQDSYNSPLHF. The V call is TRBV6-5, the J call TRBJ1-6, with a weak D call TRBD1 (5 bases). Trimming shortened V by 5 bases and J by 0 bases, and 8 bases separated the two germline ends. The CDR3 consists of 15 residues. Germline CDR1 is MNHEY and CDR2 is SVGAGI.

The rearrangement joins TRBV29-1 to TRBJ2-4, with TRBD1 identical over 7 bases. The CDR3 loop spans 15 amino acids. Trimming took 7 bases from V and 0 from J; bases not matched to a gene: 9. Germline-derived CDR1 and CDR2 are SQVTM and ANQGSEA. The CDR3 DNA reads TGCAGCGCCGTGACAGGGAACGGAGCCAAAAACATTCAGTACTTC. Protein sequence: CSAVTGNGAKNIQYF.

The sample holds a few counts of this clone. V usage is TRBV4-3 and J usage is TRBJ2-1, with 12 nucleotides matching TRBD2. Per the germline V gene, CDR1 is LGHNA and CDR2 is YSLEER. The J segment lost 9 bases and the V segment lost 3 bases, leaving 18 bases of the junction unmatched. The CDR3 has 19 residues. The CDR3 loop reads CASSHGYFSPLAGGSEQFF. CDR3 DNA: TGCGCCAGCAGCCACGGATATTTCAGTCCACTAGCGGGAGGTAGTGAGCAGTTCTTC.

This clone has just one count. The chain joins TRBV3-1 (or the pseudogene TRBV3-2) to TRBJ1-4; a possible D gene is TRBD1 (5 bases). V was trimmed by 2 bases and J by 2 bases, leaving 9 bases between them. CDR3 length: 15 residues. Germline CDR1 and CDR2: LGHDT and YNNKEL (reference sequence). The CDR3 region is CASSQSGSTNEKLFF. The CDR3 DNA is TGTGCCAGCAGCCAATCAGGGTCGACTAATGAAAAACTGTTTTTT.